These T cell receptor beta chains were read from a single sample in a study of technical replicates of blood from several donors. This table comes from immunoSEQ multiplex PCR, and its TCRdb copy is limited to in-frame clones, with some not included. This sample has about 78,000 clones, with 90% to 95% found just once. What was sequenced was T cells isolated from PBMCs. Every receptor here comes from a human donor in good health. Both conserved end residues are part of each CDR3. The D gene is left open where the match is weak. Clone size, where shown, is once, few, many, or a class for clones that have expanded.

TRBD1,-,TRBV6-1,TRBJ1-2,CASSEGTGGGYGYTF,TGTGCCAGCAGTGAGGGGACAGGGGGCGGCTATGGCTACACCTTC
-,-,TRBV2,TRBJ1-1,CASRQGWNTEAFF,TGTGCCAGCAGACAGGGCTGGAATACTGAAGCTTTCTTT
TRBD1,-,TRBV30,TRBJ2-5,CAWSQDRGETQYF,TGTGCCTGGAGCCAGGACAGGGGAGAGACCCAGTACTTC
TRBD2,-,TRBV5-8,TRBJ2-3,CASSLATSGSADTQYF,TGTGCCAGCAGCTTGGCTACTAGCGGGAGCGCAGATACGCAGTATTTT
-,-,TRBV21-1,TRBJ2-3,CASSNRDRVTSTDTQYF,TGTGCCAGCAGCAATCGCGACAGGGTAACTAGCACAGATACGCAGTATTTT
TRBD1,-,TRBV19,TRBJ1-3,CASSIPTGAIYGNTIYF,TGTGCCAGTAGTATCCCCACAGGGGCCATCTACGGAAACACCATATATTTT
-,-,TRBV30,TRBJ2-1,CAWDRYNEQFF,TGTGCCTGGGACAGATACAATGAGCAGTTCTTC
-,-,TRBV27,TRBJ2-4,CASWGRDPRDLAKNIQYF,TGTGCCAGTTGGGGTCGGGATCCACGAGACTTAGCCAAAAACATTCAGTACTTC
-,-,TRBV14,TRBJ2-7,CASSQNVPGEQYF,TGTGCCAGCAGCCAAAACGTGCCAGGGGAGCAGTACTTC
-,-,TRBV28,TRBJ1-1,CASLRGNVEAFF,TGTGCCAGTCTAAGGGGGAACGTTGAAGCTTTCTTT
TRBD2,-,TRBV2,TRBJ2-1,CASTSIAGTYNEQFF,TGTGCCAGCACGTCCATAGCGGGAACCTACAATGAGCAGTTCTTC
TRBD2,-,TRBV5-6,TRBJ2-1,CASSLGLAYSYNEQFF,TGTGCCAGCAGCTTGGGACTAGCGTATTCCTACAATGAGCAGTTCTTC
TRBD2,few,TRBV6-6,TRBJ2-7,CASRYGGLAGGYEQYF,TGTGCCAGCAGATACGGGGGACTAGCGGGAGGGTACGAGCAGTACTTC
TRBD2,-,TRBV27,TRBJ2-7,CASAVLAGVYEQYF,TGTGCCAGCGCTGTACTAGCGGGAGTCTACGAGCAGTACTTC
TRBD1,-,TRBV7-2,TRBJ1-2,CASSLMTGRGYTF,TGTGCCAGCAGCTTAATGACAGGGAGAGGCTACACCTTC
-,-,TRBV6-5,TRBJ2-3,CASLRGDTQYF,TGTGCCAGCCTTAGGGGGGATACGCAGTATTTT
-,-,TRBV4-1,TRBJ1-1,CASSHIGGNTEAFF,TGCGCCAGCAGCCACATCGGGGGGAACACTGAAGCTTTCTTT
TRBD2,-,TRBV27,TRBJ2-3,CASSLLAGENLGDTQYF,TGTGCCAGCAGTTTACTCGCGGGAGAGAACCTAGGAGATACGCAGTATTTT
-,-,TRBV10-3,TRBJ1-1,CAISGTGGTEAFF,TGTGCCATCAGTGGGACTGGAGGCACTGAAGCTTTCTTT
-,few,TRBV5-1,TRBJ2-1,CASSAASPNEQFF,TGCGCCAGCAGTGCGGCTAGCCCCAATGAGCAGTTCTTC
-,-,TRBV4-3,TRBJ2-3,CASSQEWRASDTQYF,TGCGCCAGCAGCCAAGAATGGAGGGCGTCAGATACGCAGTATTTT
-,-,TRBV13,TRBJ1-2,CASSLGRGYGYTF,TGTGCCAGCAGCTTAGGTAGGGGCTATGGCTACACCTTC
TRBD1,-,TRBV9,TRBJ1-2,CASSFQTRGTGGYTF,TGTGCCAGCAGCTTTCAGACCAGGGGGACCGGTGGCTACACCTTC
-,once,TRBV13,TRBJ2-7,CASSWTASSYEQYF,TGTGCCAGCAGCTGGACAGCGAGCTCCTACGAGCAGTACTTC
TRBD2,-,TRBV29-1,TRBJ2-7,CSVGREDTYEQYF,TGCAGCGTTGGTCGGGAGGACACCTACGAGCAGTACTTC
TRBD2,-,TRBV9,TRBJ2-2,CASSDGGMNTGELFF,TGTGCCAGCAGCGACGGGGGGATGAACACCGGGGAGCTGTTTTTT
TRBD1,-,TRBV29-1,TRBJ1-2,CSVTGQLEPQYGYTF,TGCAGCGTTACGGGACAGTTAGAGCCCCAATATGGCTACACCTTC
-,-,TRBV12-5,TRBJ2-5,CANDLEGQETQYF,TGTGCTAACGACCTTGAGGGCCAAGAGACCCAGTACTTC
TRBD1,-,TRBV7-8,TRBJ1-5,CASSRTTGVKNQPQHF,TGTGCCAGCAGCCGAACTACAGGGGTAAAGAATCAGCCCCAGCATTTT
TRBD2,-,TRBV11-2,TRBJ2-1,CASSLGPAGGNEQFF,TGTGCCAGCAGCTTAGGTCCAGCGGGGGGTAATGAGCAGTTCTTC
-,-,TRBV9,TRBJ2-3,CASSVRGTDTQYF,TGTGCCAGCAGCGTTAGAGGCACAGATACGCAGTATTTT
TRBD2,-,TRBV7-9,TRBJ2-1,CASSMGTSAYNEQFF,TGTGCCAGCAGCATGGGTACTAGCGCCTACAATGAGCAGTTCTTC
-,-,TRBV4-2,TRBJ2-5,CASSQDIMETQYF,TGTGCCAGCAGCCAAGATATTATGGAGACCCAGTACTTC
TRBD1,-,TRBV29-1,TRBJ1-1,CSVGGTGADMNTEAFF,TGCAGCGTTGGAGGGACAGGGGCGGACATGAACACTGAAGCTTTCTTT
TRBD1,-,TRBV9,TRBJ2-7,CASSGQGASFDEQYF,TGTGCCAGCAGCGGACAGGGGGCATCTTTTGACGAGCAGTACTTC
-,-,TRBV2,TRBJ2-1,CASRAGLSSYNEQFF,TGTGCCAGCAGGGCGGGACTGAGCTCCTACAATGAGCAGTTCTTC
-,-,TRBV5-8,TRBJ1-4,CASSRDFRNEKLFF,TGTGCCAGCAGCCGGGACTTTAGGAATGAAAAACTGTTTTTT
TRBD2,-,TRBV7-9,TRBJ2-1,CASSDGLAGSSYNEQFF,TGTGCCAGCAGCGATGGACTAGCGGGGAGCTCCTACAATGAGCAGTTCTTC
-,-,TRBV4-1,TRBJ1-3,CASSQVPGSGNTIYF,TGCGCCAGCAGCCAAGTACCAGGCTCTGGAAACACCATATATTTT
TRBD1,-,TRBV2,TRBJ1-5,CASSEQGGFSNQPQHF,TGTGCCAGCAGTGAACAGGGGGGTTTTAGCAATCAGCCCCAGCATTTT
TRBD1,once,TRBV11-2,TRBJ2-7,CASSLPPPGTGADFEQYF,TGTGCCAGCAGCTTACCACCACCCGGGACAGGGGCAGATTTCGAGCAGTACTTC
-,-,TRBV9,TRBJ2-4,CASSVDGSGNIQYF,TGTGCCAGCAGCGTAGATGGTAGCGGAAACATTCAGTACTTC
-,-,TRBV5-3,TRBJ2-5,CARSPVETQYF,TGTGCCAGAAGCCCAGTAGAGACCCAGTACTTC
-,-,TRBV6-6,TRBJ1-1,CASSYTGLLNTEAFF,TGTGCCAGCAGTTACACGGGACTCTTGAACACTGAAGCTTTCTTT
TRBD2,-,TRBV30,TRBJ2-1,CAWSVLRREGWNEQFF,TGTGCCTGGAGTGTATTGAGGCGGGAGGGATGGAATGAGCAGTTCTTC
TRBD1,-,TRBV28,TRBJ2-3,CASRTGGTDTQYF,TGTGCCAGCAGGACAGGGGGCACAGATACGCAGTATTTT
-,-,TRBV5-4,TRBJ2-7,CASSLEWSRETDNEQYF,TGTGCCAGCAGCTTGGAATGGTCACGGGAGACGGACAACGAGCAGTACTTC
-,-,TRBV4-3,TRBJ1-1,CASSQVHSPAEAFF,TGCGCCAGCAGCCAAGTCCACAGCCCCGCCGAAGCTTTCTTT
-,-,TRBV6-5,TRBJ2-7,CASSYTADSYEQYF,TGTGCCAGCAGTTATACTGCCGATTCCTACGAGCAGTACTTC